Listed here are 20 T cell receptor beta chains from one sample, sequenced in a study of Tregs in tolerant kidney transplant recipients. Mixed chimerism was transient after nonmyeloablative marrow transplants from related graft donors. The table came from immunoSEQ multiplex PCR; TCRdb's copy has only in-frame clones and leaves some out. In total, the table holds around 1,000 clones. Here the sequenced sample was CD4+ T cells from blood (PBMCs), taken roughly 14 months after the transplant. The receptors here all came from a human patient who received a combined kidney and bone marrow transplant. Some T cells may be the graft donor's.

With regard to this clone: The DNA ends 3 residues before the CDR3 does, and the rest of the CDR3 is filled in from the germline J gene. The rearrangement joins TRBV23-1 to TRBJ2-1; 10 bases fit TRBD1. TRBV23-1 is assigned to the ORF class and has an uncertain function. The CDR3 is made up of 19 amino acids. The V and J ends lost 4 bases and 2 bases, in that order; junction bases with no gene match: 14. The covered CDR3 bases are TGCGCCAGCAGTCGGGCGGGGGACAGGGGCGTCTTGGCCTACAATGAG. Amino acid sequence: CASSRAGDRGVLAYNE. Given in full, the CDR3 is CASSRAGDRGVLAYNEQFF.

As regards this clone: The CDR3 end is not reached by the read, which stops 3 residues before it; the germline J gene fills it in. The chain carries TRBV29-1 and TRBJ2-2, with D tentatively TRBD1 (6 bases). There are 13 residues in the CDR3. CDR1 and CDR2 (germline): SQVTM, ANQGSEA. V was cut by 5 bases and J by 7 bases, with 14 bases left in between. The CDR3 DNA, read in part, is TGCAGCGTTATGTCAGGGGTTAGCGGGGAG. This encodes CSVMSGVSGE. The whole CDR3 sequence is CSVMSGVSGELFF.

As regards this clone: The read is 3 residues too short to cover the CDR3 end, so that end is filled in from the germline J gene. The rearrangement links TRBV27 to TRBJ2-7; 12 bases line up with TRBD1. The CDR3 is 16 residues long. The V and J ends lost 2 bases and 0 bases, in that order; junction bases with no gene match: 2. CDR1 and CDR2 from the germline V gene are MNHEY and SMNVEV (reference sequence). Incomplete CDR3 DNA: TGTGCCAGCAGTTTAGGGGACAGGGGGCTCTCCTACGAG. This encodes CASSLGDRGLSYE. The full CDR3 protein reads CASSLGDRGLSYEQYF.

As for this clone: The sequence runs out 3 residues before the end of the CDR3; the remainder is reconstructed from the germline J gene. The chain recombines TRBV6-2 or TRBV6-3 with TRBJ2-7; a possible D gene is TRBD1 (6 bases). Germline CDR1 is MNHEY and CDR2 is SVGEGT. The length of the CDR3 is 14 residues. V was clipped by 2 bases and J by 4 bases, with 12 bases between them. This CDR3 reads CASSYLDRQYEQYF. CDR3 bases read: TGTGCCAGCAGTTACCTAGACAGGCAGTACGAG.

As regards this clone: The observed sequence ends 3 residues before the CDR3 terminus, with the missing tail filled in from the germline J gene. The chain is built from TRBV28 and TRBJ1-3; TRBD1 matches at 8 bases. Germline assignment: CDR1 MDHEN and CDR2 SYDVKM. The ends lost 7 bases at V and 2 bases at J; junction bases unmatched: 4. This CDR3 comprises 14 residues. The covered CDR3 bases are TGTGCCAGCACTTTGACAGGGGCTGGAAACACC. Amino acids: CASTLTGAGNT. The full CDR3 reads CASTLTGAGNTIYF. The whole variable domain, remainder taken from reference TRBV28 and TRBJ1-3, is DVKVTQSSRYLVKRTGEKVFLECVQDMDHENMFWYRQDPGLGLRLIYFSYDVKMKEKGDIPEGYSVSREKKERFSLILESASTNQTSMYLCASTLTGAGNTIYFGEGSWLTVV.

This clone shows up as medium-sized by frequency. The part of the CDR3 DNA that was read is TGTGCCAGCAGCTTGCCCGGGGAATCCTACGAG. Translating it yields CASSLPGESYE. From start to end, the CDR3 is CASSLPGESYEQYF. The chain carries TRBV5-6 and TRBJ2-7, with D maybe TRBD2 (5 bases). The read gets to within 3 residues of the CDR3 end, and the germline J gene fills in the rest. With 1 base removed from V and 1 base from J, the gap between germline ends came to 9 bases. Germline loops: CDR1 SGHDT, CDR2 YYEEEE. This CDR3 has 14 residues. The full variable domain, in which reference TRBV5-6 and TRBJ2-7 provide the parts outside the CDR3, is DAGVTQSPTHLIKTRGQQVTLRCSPKSGHDTVSWYQQALGQGPQFIFQYYEEEERQRGNFPDRFSGHQFPNYSSELNVNALLLGDSALYLCASSLPGESYEQYFGPGTRLTVT.

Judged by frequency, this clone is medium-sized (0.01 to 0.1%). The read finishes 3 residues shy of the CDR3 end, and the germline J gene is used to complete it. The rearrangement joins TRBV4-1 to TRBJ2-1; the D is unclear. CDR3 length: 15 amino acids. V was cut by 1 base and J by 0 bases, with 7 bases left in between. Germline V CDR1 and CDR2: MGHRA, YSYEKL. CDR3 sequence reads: CASSQVPSSYNEQFF. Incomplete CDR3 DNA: TGCGCCAGCAGCCAAGTACCCAGCTCCTACAATGAG.

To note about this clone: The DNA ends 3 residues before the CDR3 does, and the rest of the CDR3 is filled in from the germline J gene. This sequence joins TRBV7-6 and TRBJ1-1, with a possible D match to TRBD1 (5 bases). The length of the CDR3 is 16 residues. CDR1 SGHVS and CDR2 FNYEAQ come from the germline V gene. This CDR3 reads CASSRSGGDRWETAFF. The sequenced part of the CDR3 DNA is TGTGCCAGCAGCCGTTCGGGGGGAGATAGGTGGGAGACC.

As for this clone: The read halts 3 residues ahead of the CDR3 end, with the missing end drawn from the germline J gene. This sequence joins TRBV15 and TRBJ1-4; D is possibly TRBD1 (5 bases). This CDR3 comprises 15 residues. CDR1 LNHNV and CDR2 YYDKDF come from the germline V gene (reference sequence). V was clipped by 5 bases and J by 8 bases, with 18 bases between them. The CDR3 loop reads CATSGGAGGKEKLFF. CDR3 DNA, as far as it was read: TGTGCCACCAGCGGAGGGGCGGGGGGTAAAGAAAAA.

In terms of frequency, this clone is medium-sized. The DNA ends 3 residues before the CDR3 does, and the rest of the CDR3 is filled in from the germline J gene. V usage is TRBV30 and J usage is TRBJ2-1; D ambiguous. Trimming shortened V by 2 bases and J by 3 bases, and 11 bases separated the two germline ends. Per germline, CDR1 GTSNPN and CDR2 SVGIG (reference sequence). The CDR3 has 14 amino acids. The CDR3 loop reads CAWSPPPYYNEQFF. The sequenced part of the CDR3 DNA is TGTGCCTGGAGTCCCCCTCCTTACTACAATGAG.

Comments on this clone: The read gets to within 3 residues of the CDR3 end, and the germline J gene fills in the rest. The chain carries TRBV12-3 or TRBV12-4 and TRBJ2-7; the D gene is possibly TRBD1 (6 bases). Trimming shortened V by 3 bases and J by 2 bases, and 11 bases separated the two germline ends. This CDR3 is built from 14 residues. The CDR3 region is CASSLSGAPYEQYF. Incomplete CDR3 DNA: TGTGCCAGCAGTTTGTCAGGGGCCCCCTACGAG.

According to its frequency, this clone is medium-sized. The CDR3 loop is CSVESGHRRSEQYF. CDR3 DNA, as far as it was read: TGCAGCGTTGAATCTGGACACCGAAGATCCGAG. The rearrangement links TRBV29-1 to TRBJ2-7, with D perhaps TRBD1 (5 bases). The read terminates 3 residues ahead of where the CDR3 ends, so the germline J gene completes it. In germline, CDR1 is SQVTM, CDR2 ANQGSEA. Between the trimmed V and J ends, which lost 2 bases and 6 bases, there was a span of 17 bases. This CDR3 has 14 residues.

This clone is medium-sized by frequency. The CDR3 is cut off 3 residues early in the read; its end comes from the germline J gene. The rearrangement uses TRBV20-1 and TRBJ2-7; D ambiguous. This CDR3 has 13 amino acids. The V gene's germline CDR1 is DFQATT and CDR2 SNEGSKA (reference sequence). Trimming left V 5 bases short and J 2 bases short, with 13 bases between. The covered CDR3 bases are TGCAGTGCTCAGGCCGTCAATACCTACGAG. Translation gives CSAQAVNTYE. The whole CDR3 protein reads CSAQAVNTYEQYF.

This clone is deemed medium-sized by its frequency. The covered CDR3 bases are TGTGCCAGCAGTTCCGGGACAGATACG. The encoded protein is CASSSGTDT. The whole CDR3 is CASSSGTDTQYF. This rearrangement joins TRBV2 to TRBJ2-3; the D is unclear. The CDR3 end falls 3 residues outside the read, so it is completed with the germline J gene. The germline CDR1 and CDR2 sequences are SNHLY and FYNNEI. Between the trimmed V and J ends, which lost 5 bases and 3 bases, there was a span of 6 bases. CDR3 length: 12 amino acids.

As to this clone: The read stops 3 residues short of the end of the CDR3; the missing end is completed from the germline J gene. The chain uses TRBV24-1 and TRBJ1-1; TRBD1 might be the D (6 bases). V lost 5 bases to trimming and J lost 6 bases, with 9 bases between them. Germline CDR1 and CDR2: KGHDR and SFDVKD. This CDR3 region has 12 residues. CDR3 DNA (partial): TGTGCCACCAGTGCAACAGGGTCTGAA. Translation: CATSATGSE. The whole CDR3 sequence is CATSATGSEAFF.

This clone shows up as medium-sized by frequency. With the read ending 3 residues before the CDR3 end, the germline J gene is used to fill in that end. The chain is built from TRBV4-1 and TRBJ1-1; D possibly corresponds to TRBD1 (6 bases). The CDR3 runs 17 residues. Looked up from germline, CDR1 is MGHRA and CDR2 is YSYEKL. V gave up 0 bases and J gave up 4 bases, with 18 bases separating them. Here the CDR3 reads CASSQDRGAEWGTEAFF. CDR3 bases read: TGCGCCAGCAGCCAAGATCGGGGGGCTGAGTGGGGCACTGAA.

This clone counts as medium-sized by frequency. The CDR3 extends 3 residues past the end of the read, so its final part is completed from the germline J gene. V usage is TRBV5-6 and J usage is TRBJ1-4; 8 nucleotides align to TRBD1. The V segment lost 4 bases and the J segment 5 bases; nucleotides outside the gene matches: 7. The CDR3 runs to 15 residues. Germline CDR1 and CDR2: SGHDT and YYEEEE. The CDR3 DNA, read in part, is TGTGCCAGCAGCCTGACCTGGACAGGGAATGAAAAA. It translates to CASSLTWTGNEK. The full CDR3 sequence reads CASSLTWTGNEKLFF.

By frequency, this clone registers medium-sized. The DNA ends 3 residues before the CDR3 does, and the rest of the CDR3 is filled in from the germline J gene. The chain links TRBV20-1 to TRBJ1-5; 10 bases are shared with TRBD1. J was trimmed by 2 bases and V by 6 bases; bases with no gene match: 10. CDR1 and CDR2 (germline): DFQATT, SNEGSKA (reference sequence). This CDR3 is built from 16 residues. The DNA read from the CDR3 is TGCAGTGCGGTCGGGACAGGGGTTTGGGGCAATCAGCCC. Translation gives CSAVGTGVWGNQP. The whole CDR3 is CSAVGTGVWGNQPQHF.

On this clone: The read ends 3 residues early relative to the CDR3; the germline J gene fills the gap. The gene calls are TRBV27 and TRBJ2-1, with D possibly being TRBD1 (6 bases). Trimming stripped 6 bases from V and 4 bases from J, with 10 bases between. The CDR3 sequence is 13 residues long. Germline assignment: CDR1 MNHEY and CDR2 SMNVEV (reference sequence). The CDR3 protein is CASSLTGYNEQFF. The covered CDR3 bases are TGTGCCAGCAGCCTTACAGGGTACAATGAG.

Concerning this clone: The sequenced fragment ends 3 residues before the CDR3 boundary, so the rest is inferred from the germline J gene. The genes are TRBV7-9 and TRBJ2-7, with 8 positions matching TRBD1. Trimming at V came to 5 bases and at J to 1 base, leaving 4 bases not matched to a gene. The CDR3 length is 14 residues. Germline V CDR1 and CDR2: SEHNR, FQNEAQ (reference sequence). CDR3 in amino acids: CASSNHRGSYEQYF. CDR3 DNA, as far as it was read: TGTGCCAGCAGCAACCACAGGGGGTCCTACGAG.